The TCR beta chain described here comes from a study of blood T cell repertoires in COVID-19. For the study at large: Sites across the United States, Italy and Spain contributed samples from acute and convalescent COVID-19.

The CDR3 runs to 16 residues. Germline CDR1 MDHEN, CDR2 SYDVKM. V was shortened by 5 bases and J by 8 bases, with 23 bases between the two germline ends. TCRdb keeps only in-frame clones here, not all; method: immunoSEQ multiplex PCR. The data contain roughly 73,000 clones, more than 70% of them singletons. The clonotype was recovered from a human donor in a cohort sampled during active COVID-19. The chain has TRBV28 and TRBJ2-3, with a possible D match to TRBD1 (6 bases). Sequencing was performed on peripheral blood. CDR3 DNA sequence: TGTGCCAGCAGTCGGCCGAGGGTGGCAGGGGCCAGTACGCAGTATTTT. It translates to CASSRPRVAGASTQYF.